Listed here are 15 T cell receptor beta chains from one sample, sequenced in a study of T cells in localized non-small cell lung cancer. Clones were read by immunoSEQ multiplex PCR, and TCRdb kept only the in-frame ones, dropping some. The table lists more than 30,000 clones, approximately 88% of them singletons. This material consisted of peripheral blood mononuclear cells, taken before any cancer treatment. The source is a woman aged 40-69 years with stage III lung adenocarcinoma.

CDR3 loop: CASSRTLDRWTKNTIYF. The CDR3 region has the DNA TGTGCCAGTAGTAGGACCCTGGACAGGTGGACGAAGAACACCATATATTTT. The chain carries TRBV19 and TRBJ1-3; 7 bases line up with TRBD1. V lost 4 bases and J lost 7; bases outside the gene matches: 16. This CDR3 region has 17 residues. Germline CDR1 and CDR2: LNHDA and SQIVND (reference sequence).

The chain joins TRBV27 to TRBJ2-3, with a tentative D call TRBD2 (5 bases). The CDR3 has 13 residues. CDR1 MNHEY and CDR2 SMNVEV come from the germline V gene (reference sequence). With 2 bases removed from V and 4 bases from J, the gap between germline ends came to 7 bases. The CDR3 nucleotides read TGTGCCAGCAGTTTAGTGGGAGCAGATACGCAGTATTTT. Protein: CASSLVGADTQYF.

CDR3 amino acids: CATSRDLGGETQYF. CDR3 in DNA: TGTGCCACCAGCAGAGACCTTGGAGGGGAGACCCAGTACTTC. J is TRBJ2-5 and V is TRBV15; TRBD2 might be the D (6 bases). The CDR3 has 14 amino acids. V was pared by 0 bases and J by 5 bases, with 10 bases between. Germline V gene lookup returns CDR1 LNHNV and CDR2 YYDKDF (reference sequence).

The chain couples TRBV5-6 to TRBJ2-1, with D possibly being TRBD1 or TRBD2 (5 bases each). The CDR3 runs 15 residues. Germline assignment: CDR1 SGHDT and CDR2 YYEEEE. V gave up 5 bases and J gave up 0 bases, with 12 bases separating them. CDR3 DNA sequence: TGTGCCAGCAGAGAGGGGAAGAGCTCCTACAATGAGCAGTTCTTC. It is translated as CASREGKSSYNEQFF.

The chain links TRBV19 to TRBJ2-7, with D perhaps TRBD2 (5 bases). The CDR3 runs 14 residues. Trimming removed 9 bases from V and 2 bases from J, with 17 bases in between. The germline CDR1 and CDR2 sequences are LNHDA and SQIVND (reference sequence). For the CDR3, the DNA is TGTGCCAGCGCCCCGGCGGGCGGCCCCTACGAGCAGTACTTC. The encoded protein is CASAPAGGPYEQYF.

The V and J genes are TRBV19 and TRBJ2-5; D may be TRBD1 or TRBD2 (5 bases each). The CDR3 extends over 16 amino acids. V lost 3 bases and J lost 2, with 16 bases in between. Germline assignment: CDR1 LNHDA and CDR2 SQIVND (reference sequence). The CDR3 nucleotides read TGTGCCAGTAGTATCAAGGGACCAGATATTCAAGAGACCCAGTACTTC. This gives the protein CASSIKGPDIQETQYF.

This sequence joins TRBV5-6 and TRBJ2-6; TRBD1 aligns across 7 bases. Germline trimming cut 1 base from V and 12 bases from J; bases unmatched to any gene: 10. The CDR3 sequence is 15 residues long. Germline lookup yields CDR1 SGHDT and CDR2 YYEEEE. CDR3 nucleotide sequence: TGTGCCAGCAGCTTGATTGGTGGGACAGCCTTCGTCCTGACTTTC. Its protein is CASSLIGGTAFVLTF.

The rearrangement uses TRBV29-1 and TRBJ2-5; 13 nucleotides match TRBD2. V was clipped by 7 bases and J by 4 bases; unmatched bases: 6. The CDR3 runs to 14 residues. Per germline, CDR1 SQVTM and CDR2 ANQGSEA. The CDR3 reads CSAGTSGNRETQYF. CDR3 DNA: TGCAGCGCCGGGACTAGCGGGAATAGAGAGACCCAGTACTTC. Full variable domain (missing parts from reference TRBV29-1 and TRBJ2-5): SAVISQKPSRDICQRGTSLTIQCQVDSQVTMMFWYRQQPGQSLTLIATANQGSEATYESGFVIDKFPISRPNLTFSTLTVSNMSPEDSSIYLCSAGTSGNRETQYFGPGTRLLVL.

The chain links TRBV5-1 to TRBJ1-2, with 8 bases fitting TRBD1. The V gene end was trimmed by 4 bases and the J gene end by 6 bases; junction bases not matched to a gene: 5. The CDR3 is made up of 13 amino acids. Germline CDR1 SGHRS, CDR2 YFSETQ. The CDR3 region has the DNA TGCGCCAGCAGCGTCAGGGGGCACGATGGCTACACCTTC. This sequence encodes CASSVRGHDGYTF.

This rearrangement joins TRBV7-2 to TRBJ1-3; 8 bases map to TRBD1. Trimming removed 2 bases from V and 0 bases from J; junction bases left unmatched: 3. This CDR3 has 16 amino acids. Germline V gives CDR1 SGHTA, CDR2 FQGNSA. The CDR3 region is CASSLTGGGSGNTIYF. DNA of the CDR3: TGTGCCAGCAGCTTAACAGGGGGGGGCTCTGGAAACACCATATATTTT.

On this clone: The junction departs from germline at one end; a sequencing error may be responsible. Other DNA sequences from this sample encode an identical CDR3 as well. The V and J genes are TRBV7-9 and TRBJ2-3; the match to TRBD2 covers 12 bases. The CDR3 is made up of 17 amino acids. Germline CDR1 and CDR2: SEHNR and FQNEAQ (reference sequence). The CDR3 reads CASSSLAGLAGTDTQYF. In DNA, the CDR3 is TGTGCCAGCAGCTCCCTCGCCGGACTAGCGGGGACAGATACACAGTATTTT.

CDR3 region: CASSEHRGTEAFF. CDR3 DNA sequence: TGTGCCAGTAGTGAGCACAGGGGCACTGAAGCTTTCTTT. This chain uses TRBV19 with TRBJ1-1; TRBD1 aligns across 7 bases. V was clipped by 5 bases and J by 4 bases; unmatched bases: 4. Germline values: CDR1 LNHDA, CDR2 SQIVND (reference sequence). The CDR3 loop spans 13 amino acids.

The chain has TRBV28 and TRBJ1-1, with D uncertain. V lost 7 bases and J lost 5, with 14 bases in between. The CDR3 spans 13 residues. The germline gives CDR1 MDHEN, CDR2 SYDVKM. CDR3 DNA sequence: TGTGCCAGCACCTCCCCCTACCAAACTGAAGCTTTCTTT. As protein: CASTSPYQTEAFF.

This clone has a handful of counts. V is TRBV7-2 and J is TRBJ1-1; no clear D. The CDR3 extends over 12 amino acids. Germline V CDR1 and CDR2: SGHTA, FQGNSA. Trimming stripped 7 bases from V and 0 bases from J, with 6 bases between. The DNA of the CDR3 is TGTGCCAGCATGCGGGTGAACACTGAAGCTTTCTTT. Its translation is CASMRVNTEAFF. The full variable domain, its missing parts supplied by reference TRBV7-2 and TRBJ1-1, is GAGVSQSPSNKVTEKGKDVELRCDPISGHTALYWYRQSLGQGLEFLIYFQGNSAPDKSGLPSDRFSAERTGGSVSTLTIQRTQQEDSAVYLCASMRVNTEAFFGQGTRLTVV.

CDR3 in DNA: TGTGCCAGCAGCGCCCGGGCGGCTAGCGGCACAGATACGCAGTATTTT. Translating it yields CASSARAASGTDTQYF. The chain carries TRBV5-4 and TRBJ2-3, with a weak D call TRBD2 (6 bases). CDR3 length: 16 amino acids. V lost 4 bases to trimming and J lost 1 base, with 16 bases between them. CDR1 and CDR2 from the germline V gene are SGHNT and YYREEE (reference sequence).